This T cell receptor beta chain was identified in a study of control samples from healthy donors and cancer patients. The germline V gene encodes CDR1 MNHEY and CDR2 SMNVEV (reference sequence). The trim removed 5 bases at V and 2 bases at J, leaving 4 bases unmatched. This CDR3 is 14 amino acids long. This table comes from immunoSEQ multiplex PCR, and its TCRdb copy is limited to in-frame clones, with some not included. The profile shows hundreds of thousands of clones, 90% of them singletons. Sequencing was performed on PBMCs. This clonotype originated in a man aged 35-49 years with head and neck cancer. This rearrangement joins TRBV27 to TRBJ2-7; 9 bases agree with TRBD1. The CDR3 DNA reads TGTGCCAGCAGTGGGACAGGGCCAACCTACGAGCAGTACTTC. It yields the protein CASSGTGPTYEQYF.